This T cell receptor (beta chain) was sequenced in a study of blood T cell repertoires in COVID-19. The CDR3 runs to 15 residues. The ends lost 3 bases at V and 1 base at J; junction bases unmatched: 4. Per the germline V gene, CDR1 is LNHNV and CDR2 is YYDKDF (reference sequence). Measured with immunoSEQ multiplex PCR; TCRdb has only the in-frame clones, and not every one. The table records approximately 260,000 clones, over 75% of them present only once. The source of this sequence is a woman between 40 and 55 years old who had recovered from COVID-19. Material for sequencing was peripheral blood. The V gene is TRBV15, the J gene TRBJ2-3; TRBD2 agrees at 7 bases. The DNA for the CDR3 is TGTGCCACCAGCAGTAATCGGGGGGGCACAGATACGCAGTATTTT. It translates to CATSSNRGGTDTQYF.